This TCR beta chain was documented in a study of CD8+ T cells in alopecia areata. Overall study: Treatment comprised oral tofacitinib, 5 to 10 mg twice daily, in treated patients. Broader study findings: Lesional scalp, notably in alopecia totalis/universalis, had clonality above that of normal scalp.

From alopecia areata patients, lesional scalp punch biopsies and peripheral blood were collected. Notes on this clone: The antigen is undetermined.

The sequencing template was cDNA reverse transcribed from extracted RNA. Using immunoSEQ multiplex PCR, the repertoire was profiled, and TCRdb retains in-frame clones only, with some absent. The sample lists more than 90,000 clones, around two fifths occurring once. The TCR was taken from a human donor with alopecia areata. The sample taken for sequencing was CD4+ T cells sorted from blood.

The DNA of the CDR3 is TGTGCCTGGACAGGGGGCGGTCAGCCCCAGCATTTT. Translated, it gives CAWTGGGQPQHF. This chain joins TRBV30 and TRBJ1-5, with 8 bases aligning to TRBD1. The germline CDR1 and CDR2 sequences are GTSNPN and SVGIG (reference sequence). There are 12 residues in the CDR3. J lost 6 bases, V lost 4 bases, and 2 bases had no gene match.